One T cell receptor (beta chain) is described in this entry. Its specificity is unknown. Trimming pared 4 bases from V and 5 bases from J, leaving 15 bases between. Per the germline V gene, CDR1 is LGHNA and CDR2 is YNFKEQ. CDR3 length: 15 residues. This record comes from a study of T cell responses to AZD1222 COVID-19 vaccine. Clones were sequenced by immunoSEQ multiplex PCR, and TCRdb holds only the in-frame ones, with some missing. The table lists under 140,000 clones, 85% to 90% of them singletons, with 15% in the top ten. Overall study findings and caveats: Sampling that yielded the repertoires occurred only after the peak T cell response. Vaccine-associated CD4 TCRs spanned spike, dominant at 160-218 and 743-854. Epitopes outside B.1.351 and B.1.1.7 mutated regions reportedly drew nearly half of spike TCRs. Seropositive status at baseline applied to only a handful of AZD1222 recipients.

This chain joins TRBV4-2 and TRBJ1-5, with a tentative D call TRBD1 (5 bases). The sequencing used peripheral blood, collected 28 days after the second AZD1222 dose. The sequence was collected from an adult who received the AZD1222 COVID-19 vaccine. CDR3 residues: CASSRVGVPHQPQHF. The CDR3 nucleotides are TGTGCCAGCAGCCGGGTGGGGGTCCCTCATCAGCCCCAGCATTTT.